Below, 32 T cell receptor beta chains from the same sample are listed, as sequenced in a study of cytomegalovirus exposure and HLA in healthy donors. Measured with immunoSEQ multiplex PCR; TCRdb has only the in-frame clones, and not every one. The sample gives 220,000 or so clones, just over 90% of which show up once; 0.8% to 1.2% is in the top ten. Material: PBMCs. The receptors stem from a woman younger than 35 in good health and CMV-seronegative.

The J gene is TRBJ2-1, the V gene TRBV11-3, with 9 bases lining up with TRBD2. CDR1 SGHNT and CDR2 YENEEA come from the germline V gene. The CDR3 is 13 residues long. V dropped 5 bases and J dropped 8; count of bases not matched to a gene: 4. DNA for the CDR3: TGTGCCAGCAGCCCTAGCGGGATCGATGAGCAGTTCTTC. Amino acid sequence: CASSPSGIDEQFF.

J is TRBJ2-7 and V is TRBV18, with 12 bases aligning to TRBD1. CDR1 and CDR2 from the germline V gene are KGHSH and LQKENI. This CDR3 is built from 18 residues. V trimming: 6 bases; J trimming: 0 bases; junction bases outside the gene matches: 12. CDR3 coding DNA: TGTGCCAGCTCCCACTTGGGACAGGGGGCGTCGAGCTCCTACGAGCAGTACTTC. It specifies CASSHLGQGASSSYEQYF.

The J gene is TRBJ1-5, the V gene TRBV7-8, with TRBD1 as a possible D gene (5 bases). Trimming removed 5 bases from V and 3 bases from J, with 11 bases in between. The CDR3 sequence is 14 residues long. Germline loops: CDR1 SGHVS, CDR2 FQNEAQ. DNA of the CDR3: TGTGCCAGCAGCCTGAGGGACTCCAATCAGCCCCAGCATTTT. Protein sequence: CASSLRDSNQPQHF. Together with reference TRBV7-8 and TRBJ1-5, the CDR3 gives the full variable domain: GAGVSQSPRYKVAKRGQDVALRCDPISGHVSLFWYQQALGQGPEFLTYFQNEAQLDKSGLPSDRFFAERPEGSVSTLKIQRTQQEDSAVYLCASSLRDSNQPQHFGDGTRLSIL.

This clone is a singleton in its sample. The chain is built from TRBV13 and TRBJ2-5, with 7 nucleotides matching TRBD2. V shed 6 bases and J 5 bases; nucleotides not matched to a gene: 15. The CDR3 sequence is 16 residues long. CDR1 is PRHDT, CDR2 FYEKMQ, per germline (reference sequence). CDR3 loop: CASSSTYWTSGETQYF. CDR3 nucleotides: TGTGCCAGCAGTTCTACCTATTGGACTAGTGGGGAGACCCAGTACTTC.

This sequence joins TRBV2 and TRBJ2-1, with a weak D call TRBD1 (6 bases). Germline CDR1 SNHLY, CDR2 FYNNEI. CDR3 length equals 16 residues. Trimming cost V 1 base and J 9 bases, with 19 bases left between them. The CDR3 nucleotides are TGTGCCAGCAGTGAAGGCCGGGCTGCTACAGGGAGTGAGCAGTTCTTC. It specifies CASSEGRAATGSEQFF.

V is TRBV7-2 and J is TRBJ2-3; D not resolved. The CDR3 is 12 amino acids. Per the germline V gene, CDR1 is SGHTA and CDR2 is FQGNSA. The V gene lost 3 bases and the J gene lost 4 bases, with 5 bases spanning the gap. The CDR3 nucleotides are TGTGCCAGCAGCTTTCTCGCAGATACGCAGTATTTT. It translates to CASSFLADTQYF.

The chain recombines TRBV11-2 with TRBJ2-2, with 8 bases that match TRBD1. This CDR3 spans 17 amino acids. The V and J ends lost 4 bases and 4 bases, in that order; junction bases with no gene match: 11. Germline assignment: CDR1 SGHAT and CDR2 FQNNGV. CDR3 bases: TGTGCCAGCAGCTCCCTCGGCAGGGGGCCTGGCACCGGGGAGCTGTTTTTT. Its protein product is CASSSLGRGPGTGELFF.

The genes are TRBV6-6 and TRBJ1-4, with D perhaps matching TRBD1 (5 bases). Germline CDR1 and CDR2: MNHNY and SVGAGI (reference sequence). The germline V and J ends were trimmed by 2 bases and 6 bases, with 10 bases remaining between them. CDR3 length: 14 residues. The DNA for the CDR3 is TGTGCCAGCAGTTACGCCAGGGAACATGAAAAACTGTTTTTT. Translation gives CASSYAREHEKLFF.

V and J are TRBV7-2 and TRBJ1-2; possibly TRBD1 for D (6 bases). CDR1 is SGHTA, CDR2 FQGNSA, per germline. Between the trimmed V and J ends, which lost 2 bases and 4 bases, there was a span of 14 bases. This CDR3 comprises 15 residues. The CDR3 coding sequence is TGTGCCAGCAGCTTACCGGGGGGCTTATCCTATGGCTACACCTTC. Translated: CASSLPGGLSYGYTF.

The chain combines TRBV30 with TRBJ1-1; no definite D call. This CDR3 spans 11 amino acids. CDR1 is GTSNPN, CDR2 SVGIG, per germline (reference sequence). Deletions cut 1 base from V and 10 bases from J, with 10 bases between. CDR3 coding DNA: TGTGCCTGGAGTGGAATTAAGCTAGCTTTCTTT. Protein: CAWSGIKLAFF.

J is TRBJ2-7 and V is TRBV5-1; 16 bases are shared with TRBD2. The germline gives CDR1 SGHRS, CDR2 YFSETQ. The CDR3 runs 17 residues. Trimming at V came to 3 bases and at J to 4 bases, leaving 7 bases not matched to a gene. CDR3 in DNA: TGCGCCAGCAGCTCGGGACTAGCGGGAGGGAGATTGTACGAGCAGTACTTC. Translated: CASSSGLAGGRLYEQYF.

Only one count was recorded for this clone. One end of the junction varies from germline; a read error may be responsible. The chain employs TRBV18 and TRBJ1-4; 9 bases are a match to TRBD1. CDR1 is KGHSH, CDR2 LQKENI, per germline. The CDR3 runs 17 residues. The CDR3 nucleotides are TGTGCCAGCTCACCAGTCAGGACGGGACAGGGTAATGGAAAACTGTTTTTT. Protein sequence: CASSPVRTGQGNGKLFF. Full variable domain (outside the CDR3, taken from reference TRBV18 and TRBJ1-4): NAGVMQNPRHLVRRRGQEARLRCSPMKGHSHVYWYRQLPEEGLKFMVYLQKENIIDESGMPKERFSAEFPKEGPSILRIQQVVRGDSAAYFCASSPVRTGQGNGKLFFGSGTQLSVL.

The V and J genes are TRBV6-5 and TRBJ1-2; a weak D match, TRBD1 (6 bases). The V end was cut by 5 bases, the J end by 2 bases, with 15 bases between. Germline V CDR1 and CDR2: MNHEY, SVGAGI. The CDR3 consists of 15 residues. The CDR3 DNA follows: TGTGCCAGCAGTCAAACCCCGACAGGAAACTATGGCTACACCTTC. Translated: CASSQTPTGNYGYTF.

This clone was detected a few times. The chain uses TRBV18 and TRBJ2-7; D unclear. This CDR3 has 12 residues. V lost 2 bases to trimming and J lost 2 bases, with 4 bases between them. Germline CDR1 and CDR2: KGHSH and LQKENI. The CDR3 region is CASSPSTYEQYF. In nucleotides, the CDR3 is TGTGCCAGCTCACCAAGCACCTACGAGCAGTACTTC.

The chain joins TRBV30 to TRBJ1-5; no firm D call. The CDR3 is 16 amino acids. The germline V and J ends were trimmed by 2 bases and 3 bases, with 17 bases remaining between them. Germline lookup yields CDR1 GTSNPN and CDR2 SVGIG (reference sequence). The CDR3 loop is CAWSPSPPAVNQPQHF. DNA for the CDR3: TGTGCCTGGAGTCCCTCCCCCCCTGCAGTCAATCAGCCCCAGCATTTT.

The chain employs TRBV23-1 and TRBJ1-1; D is possibly TRBD1 (6 bases). TRBV23-1 is labeled an ORF, and its function is uncertain. The CDR3 has 17 amino acids. Trimming pared 2 bases from V and 1 base from J, leaving 17 bases between. In nucleotides, the CDR3 is TGCGCCAGCAGTCAACCGGCCACAGGGTTGAGGAACACTGAAGCTTTCTTT. Protein sequence: CASSQPATGLRNTEAFF.

This chain uses TRBV28 with TRBJ2-1; D is ambiguous. The CDR3 length is 11 residues. The germline CDR1 and CDR2 sequences are MDHEN and SYDVKM. V was cut by 7 bases and J by 6 bases, with 7 bases left in between. Here the CDR3 DNA reads TGTGCCAGCACCTCTCCCAATGAGCAGTTCTTC. It specifies CASTSPNEQFF. Complete variable domain (other parts from reference TRBV28 and TRBJ2-1): DVKVTQSSRYLVKRTGEKVFLECVQDMDHENMFWYRQDPGLGLRLIYFSYDVKMKEKGDIPEGYSVSREKKERFSLILESASTNQTSMYLCASTSPNEQFFGPGTRLTVL.

The chain combines TRBV30 with TRBJ1-1; TRBD1 might be the D (5 bases). Between the trimmed V and J ends, which lost 4 bases and 10 bases, there was a span of 25 bases. Germline CDR1 is GTSNPN and CDR2 is SVGIG (reference sequence). The CDR3 covers 15 residues. DNA of the CDR3: TGTGCCTGGACCAACCTACCGGGGGGTGGGTTCGTAGCTTTCTTT. Its protein is CAWTNLPGGGFVAFF.

CDR3: CASSLRRGNTEAFF. In DNA, the CDR3 is TGTGCCAGCAGCTTAAGACGGGGAAACACTGAAGCTTTCTTT. This chain links TRBV11-2 with TRBJ1-1; D uncertain. The germline V and J ends were trimmed by 2 bases and 2 bases, with 9 bases remaining between them. CDR3 size: 14 residues. Germline lookup yields CDR1 SGHAT and CDR2 FQNNGV.

The chain combines TRBV28 with TRBJ1-2; 7 bases match TRBD1. Germline V gives CDR1 MDHEN, CDR2 SYDVKM. Trimming took 6 bases from V and 3 from J; bases not matched to a gene: 7. The CDR3 runs to 14 residues. CDR3 loop: CASRNQGEDYGYTF. DNA for the CDR3: TGTGCCAGCAGAAATCAGGGGGAAGACTATGGCTACACCTTC.

This clone has just a few counts. The genes are TRBV2 and TRBJ1-2; tentatively, D is TRBD1 (5 bases). V lost 7 bases to trimming and J lost 4 bases, with 16 bases between them. The CDR3 runs to 14 residues. Germline CDR1 and CDR2: SNHLY and FYNNEI. The CDR3 loop is CASTSGTGLYGYTF. Here the CDR3 DNA reads TGTGCCAGCACCTCCGGGACGGGACTCTATGGCTACACCTTC.

The chain has TRBV29-1 and TRBJ1-1; possible D gene TRBD1, 5 bases. Germline V lookup: CDR1 SQVTM, CDR2 ANQGSEA. The CDR3 loop spans 13 amino acids. Trimming cost V 4 bases and J 3 bases, with 12 bases left between them. In nucleotides, the CDR3 is TGCAGCGTTGTCTCTCAGGGTTACACTGAAGCTTTCTTT. It specifies CSVVSQGYTEAFF.

This chain joins TRBV2 and TRBJ1-3; 7 nucleotides agree with TRBD1. The CDR3 totals 11 residues. The germline V gene has CDR1 SNHLY and CDR2 FYNNEI. After removal of 6 bases from V and 16 bases from J, the junction contained 9 bases not matched to a gene. The CDR3 bases are TGTGCCAGCAGGGAAACAGGGGATGTGTATTTT. Amino acids: CASRETGDVYF. Full variable domain (rest looked up from reference TRBV2 and TRBJ1-3): EPEVTQTPSHQVTQMGQEVILRCVPISNHLYFYWYRQILGQKVEFLVSFYNNEISEKSEIFDDQFSVERPDGSNFTLKIRSTKLEDSAMYFCASRETGDVYFGEGSWLTVV.

The chain uses TRBV27 and TRBJ1-6, with D maybe TRBD1 (5 bases). The CDR3 runs to 14 residues. Germline V gives CDR1 MNHEY, CDR2 SMNVEV (reference sequence). V lost 0 bases, J lost 7 bases, and 7 bases lay in between. CDR3 coding DNA: TGTGCCAGCAGTTTATCGGGGCGCAATTCACCCCTCCACTTT. It encodes CASSLSGRNSPLHF.

V and J are TRBV5-1 and TRBJ2-7; 12 bases match TRBD2. J was trimmed by 9 bases and V by 4 bases; bases with no gene match: 8. Germline V gives CDR1 SGHRS, CDR2 YFSETQ. The CDR3 covers 14 residues. In DNA, the CDR3 is TGCGCCAGCAGCCAAGGACTAGCGGGACGCGGGCAGTACTTC. The encoded protein is CASSQGLAGRGQYF.

This chain connects TRBV30 to TRBJ1-3, with 7 nucleotides matching TRBD1. V lost 7 bases, J lost 0 bases, and 6 bases stayed unmatched. Germline CDR1 and CDR2: GTSNPN and SVGIG (reference sequence). The CDR3 extends over 14 amino acids. DNA for the CDR3: TGTGCCTCACTCGACAGGGACTCTGGAAACACCATATATTTT. Translated: CASLDRDSGNTIYF.

In nucleotides, the CDR3 is TGTGCCAGCAGCGCCCACCTGGACAGGGACACTGAAGCTTTCTTT. Translated: CASSAHLDRDTEAFF. The rearrangement joins TRBV9 to TRBJ1-1; 8 bases are a match to TRBD1. Germline values: CDR1 SGDLS, CDR2 YYNGEE. CDR3 length equals 15 residues. Trimming removed 3 bases from V and 3 bases from J; junction bases left unmatched: 7.

CDR3 loop: CASSQSGQGDGYTF. The CDR3 DNA reads TGTGCCAGCAGCCAATCCGGGCAGGGCGATGGCTACACCTTC. V gene TRBV14 combines with J gene TRBJ1-2; tentative D call: TRBD1 (5 bases). CDR1 and CDR2 (germline): SGHDN, FVKESK. The CDR3 extends over 14 amino acids. V lost 2 bases and J 6 bases, leaving 13 bases between the germline ends.

This clone showed up just once. The rearrangement links TRBV29-1 to TRBJ2-1; D ambiguous. Trimming left V 7 bases short and J 0 bases short, with 10 bases between. The CDR3 sequence is 13 residues long. Germline CDR1 SQVTM, CDR2 ANQGSEA. The CDR3 sequence is CSARLSSYNEQFF. The CDR3 DNA reads as TGCAGCGCCCGACTGAGCTCCTACAATGAGCAGTTCTTC.

V gene TRBV9 combines with J gene TRBJ1-3; weak D call: TRBD1 (6 bases). The CDR3 covers 14 residues. CDR1 is SGDLS and CDR2 is YYNGEE in the germline V gene. With 4 bases removed from V and 2 bases from J, the gap between germline ends came to 10 bases. CDR3 in amino acids: CASSTRTAGNTIYF. For the CDR3, the DNA is TGTGCCAGCAGCACAAGGACAGCTGGAAACACCATATATTTT.

This chain connects TRBV6-4 to TRBJ1-1, with 7 bases aligning to TRBD1. This CDR3 comprises 13 residues. The germline CDR1 and CDR2 sequences are MRHNA and SNTAGT. With V trimmed by 6 bases and J by 4 bases, 5 bases remained unmatched. In nucleotides, the CDR3 is TGTGCCAGCAGAGTACAGGGGACCACTGAAGCTTTCTTT. The encoded protein is CASRVQGTTEAFF.

The V and J genes are TRBV28 and TRBJ2-7, with D tentatively TRBD1 (6 bases). Germline assignment: CDR1 MDHEN and CDR2 SYDVKM. This CDR3 comprises 13 residues. Trimming cost V 6 bases and J 4 bases, with 13 bases left between them. The CDR3: CASRIGQHYEQYF. In DNA, the CDR3 is TGTGCCAGCAGAATTGGACAGCATTACGAGCAGTACTTC.